This T cell receptor beta chain was sequenced during a study of response to subunit inactivated influenza vaccine. TCRdb passed the RT-PCR reads through MiXCR, listing each CDR3 protein once. This sample has about 580,000 distinct CDR3 sequences, with 14% found just once. With 7 bases removed from V and 5 bases from J, the gap between germline ends came to 20 bases. Germline assignment: CDR1 LNHDA and CDR2 SQIVND (reference sequence). This CDR3 is 16 amino acids long. The sequence was obtained from a man aged 50-59 years who received an inactivated influenza vaccine. Source: PBMCs from blood, taken less than 13 days after vaccination. This sequence joins TRBV19 and TRBJ2-2, with D possibly being TRBD1 (5 bases). CDR3 sequence reads: CASTPGQGRWTGELFF. CDR3 bases: TGTGCCAGTACCCCCGGGCAGGGTCGGTGGACCGGGGAGCTGTTTTTT.